The T cell receptor beta chain described here comes from a study of shared clonotypes between healthy human individuals. Authors' data handling: Junction-only immunoSEQ data arrived without quality scores, meaning filtering differed. Sequencing was performed with immunoSEQ multiplex PCR; in TCRdb, only in-frame clones are kept and a portion is missing. V and J calls and clone size are given by that table; D and trimming were obtained from the DNA. The table includes about 2.4 million clones, approximately 93% detected once. Trimming shortened V by 2 bases and J by 6 bases, and 8 bases separated the two germline ends. The length of the CDR3 is 13 residues. Germline V gene lookup returns CDR1 MNHEY and CDR2 SVGAGI. Donors included only healthy HIV-negative adults lacking recent acute infections or vaccinations.

The gene calls are TRBV6-5 and TRBJ2-1; D not resolved. The TCR sequence derives from a man aged 18 to 29 in good health. Some clones in this sample may be carry-over from other donors' samples. Sequenced sample: naive CD4+ T cells from PBMCs. Subset described: CD45RA+ positively selected. CDR3: CASSYLGPNEQFF. The CDR3 DNA is TGTGCCAGCAGTTACCTCGGACCCAATGAGCAGTTCTTC.